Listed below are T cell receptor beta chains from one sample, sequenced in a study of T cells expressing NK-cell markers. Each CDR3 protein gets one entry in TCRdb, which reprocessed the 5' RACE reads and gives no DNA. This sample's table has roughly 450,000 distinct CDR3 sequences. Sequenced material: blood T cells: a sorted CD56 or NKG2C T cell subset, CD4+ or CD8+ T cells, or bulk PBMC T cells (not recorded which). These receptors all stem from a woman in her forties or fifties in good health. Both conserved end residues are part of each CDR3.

CASSLLPGRNTGELFF,TRBV7-3,TRBJ2-2
CASRHLVPLNVNFYGYTF,TRBV6-1,TRBJ1-2
CASSQDGLTNTDTQYF,TRBV4-1,TRBJ2-3
CSAKGQGGYYGYTF,TRBV20-1,TRBJ1-2
CATSDGDRGRETQYF,TRBV24-1,TRBJ2-5
CASSLVGSGNQPQHF,TRBV5-5,TRBJ1-5
CASGGDRNQPQHF,TRBV6-1,TRBJ1-5
CASTHGGSYGYTF,TRBV7-8,TRBJ1-2
CASRAPNTDTQYF,TRBV28,TRBJ2-3
CSVGQGASTEAFF,TRBV29-1,TRBJ1-1
CASSPGHFNTEAFF,TRBV9,TRBJ1-1
CSARALSGGTDTQYF,TRBV20-1,TRBJ2-3
CASSFGQGLQEQYF,TRBV27,TRBJ2-7
CASSLVGDREQFF,TRBV7-2,TRBJ2-1
CASSYQRNTGELFF,TRBV6-5,TRBJ2-2
CSARGSYNSPLHF,TRBV20-1,TRBJ1-6
CASSPVPGPRTEAFF,TRBV5-1,TRBJ1-1
CASSQDALTRYNEQFF,TRBV7-9,TRBJ2-1
CAISDPISGGYEQYF,TRBV10-3,TRBJ2-7
CSARDRLAGGRGEQYF,TRBV20-1,TRBJ2-7
CASSGSSGSYNEQFF,TRBV9,TRBJ2-1
CASSLAQYSVGNEQFF,TRBV12-3/TRBV12-4,TRBJ2-1
CATSDIAGGPYEQFF,TRBV24-1,TRBJ2-1
CASSESQGGYEQYF,TRBV10-1,TRBJ2-7
CASSEVGVNNQPQHF,TRBV6-1,TRBJ1-5
CASNTAGRRETQYF,TRBV12-3/TRBV12-4,TRBJ2-5
CASSPRTSGKSNEQYF,TRBV5-1,TRBJ2-7